The clone carrying this T cell receptor (beta chain) has a handful of counts. Looked up from germline, CDR1 is GTSNPN and CDR2 is SVGIG (reference sequence). The CDR3 has 12 residues. V dropped 3 bases and J dropped 5 bases, with 10 bases sitting between them. Here immunoSEQ multiplex PCR was the method, and the copy in TCRdb shows in-frame clones only, minus some. The sample records thousands of clones, 84% being singletons. These data come from a study of tumour-infiltrating T cells in Burkitt lymphoma. Study-wide background: Productive clonality predicted overall and progression-free survival.

The source material was tumor tissue. The origin of this receptor is a human donor with diffuse large B-cell lymphoma. Some clones in this sample may be carry-over from other donors' samples. The V call is TRBV30, the J call TRBJ1-1; perhaps TRBD1 as D (5 bases). DNA for the CDR3: TGTGCCTGGAGGGGGCTGGAGACTGAAGCTTTCTTT. Its translation: CAWRGLETEAFF.